This TCR beta chain is from a study of PD-L1 blockade in urothelial cancer. The protocol was immunoSEQ multiplex PCR, while the TCRdb copy is restricted to in-frame clones and leaves out a portion. Altogether approximately 100,000 clones are present, around 90% being singletons, with the ten largest covering over 0.8%. The CDR3 is made up of 15 amino acids. CDR1 is SGHAT and CDR2 is FQDESV in the germline V gene (reference sequence). Between the trimmed V and J ends, which lost 5 bases and 8 bases, there was a span of 18 bases. The TCR was taken from a woman of 80 years or more with urothelial cancer. This specimen was PBMCs, taken around atezolizumab (anti-PD-L1) treatment. The chain uses TRBV11-1 and TRBJ1-4, with a possible D match to TRBD1 (5 bases). This CDR3 reads CASSPLGQGGEKLFF. Written as DNA, the CDR3 is TGTGCCAGCAGCCCCCTGGGTCAGGGAGGCGAAAAACTGTTTTTT.